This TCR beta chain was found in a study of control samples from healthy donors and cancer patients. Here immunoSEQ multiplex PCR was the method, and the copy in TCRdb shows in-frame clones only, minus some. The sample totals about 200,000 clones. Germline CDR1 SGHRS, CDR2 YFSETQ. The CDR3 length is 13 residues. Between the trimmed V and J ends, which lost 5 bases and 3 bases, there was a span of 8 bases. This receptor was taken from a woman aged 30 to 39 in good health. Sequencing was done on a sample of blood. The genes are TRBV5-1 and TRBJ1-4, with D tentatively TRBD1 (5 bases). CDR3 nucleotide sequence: TGCGCCAGCAGGGGGACGGCTAATGAAAAACTGTTTTTT. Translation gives CASRGTANEKLFF.